This T cell receptor (beta chain) is drawn from a study of PD-1 blockade in classical Hodgkin lymphoma. The time point was: newly diagnosed, previously untreated cHL patient sample. Isolated CD8+ T cells were derived from thawed PBMCs through magnetic negative selection. Newly diagnosed, untreated classical Hodgkin lymphoma PBMCs served as comparison. Of note for this clone: The antigen remains unidentified.

The study, taken as a whole, reports: Differences between repertoires have undefined causes, possibly disease activity or prior therapy. Healthy donors were reported to have higher baseline TCR diversity than newly diagnosed patients.

Sequencing was performed with immunoSEQ multiplex PCR; in TCRdb, only in-frame clones are kept and a portion is missing. The table shows some 21,000 clones, with approximately 90% occurring only once. This receptor was identified in a human donor with classical Hodgkin lymphoma. Sequenced material: CD8+ T cells from blood.

CDR3: CASSAWTGTGELFF. For the CDR3, the DNA is TGCGCCAGCAGCGCCTGGACAGGCACCGGGGAGCTGTTTTTT. The chain couples TRBV5-1 to TRBJ2-2; 7 positions agree with TRBD1. The CDR3 extends over 14 amino acids. V was pared by 4 bases and J by 4 bases, with 4 bases of the junction left unmatched. Per germline, CDR1 SGHRS and CDR2 YFSETQ.